This entry lists 8 T cell receptor beta chains sequenced from one sample in a study of cytomegalovirus exposure and HLA in healthy donors. Use of 60 Vbeta and 13 Jbeta primers characterized the PCR. Sequenced by immunoSEQ multiplex PCR; TCRdb stores in-frame clones only, minus some. The sample holds about 120,000 clones, over 60% seen once. Sequenced: PBMCs. The receptor source for this set is a woman between 35 and 50 years old in good health and CMV-seropositive.

The chain is built from TRBV7-9 and TRBJ2-1; TRBD2 matches at 10 bases. The CDR3 runs to 18 residues. The V gene's germline CDR1 is SEHNR and CDR2 FQNEAQ (reference sequence). V lost 8 bases, J lost 5 bases, and 18 bases stayed unmatched. The CDR3: CASESGASGGSGDNEQFF. CDR3 DNA sequence: TGTGCCAGCGAAAGCGGGGCTAGCGGGGGCAGTGGTGACAATGAGCAGTTCTTC.

With respect to this clone: An end of the junction does not agree with germline; a read error may underlie this. The chain has TRBV7-9 and TRBJ1-6; D not resolved. This CDR3 spans 12 amino acids. Germline CDR1 and CDR2: SEHNR and FQNEAQ (reference sequence). DNA for the CDR3: TGTTCCAGCAGCCCTTATAATTCACCCCTCCACTTT. Its translation is CSSSPYNSPLHF.

This clone was picked up one time. V usage is TRBV6-1 and J usage is TRBJ1-5, with D unresolved. The germline V gene encodes CDR1 MNHNS and CDR2 SASEGT. The CDR3 covers 13 residues. The V end lost 3 bases, the J end lost 3 bases, and 6 bases lay between the germline ends. The CDR3 DNA reads TGTGCCAGCAGTGAGGCAGTCAATCAGCCCCAGCATTTT. The encoded protein is CASSEAVNQPQHF.

This clone was counted between two and nine times. The rearrangement uses TRBV7-6 and TRBJ1-1; no reliable D call. Trimming removed 4 bases from V and 0 bases from J, with 6 bases in between. The germline CDR1 and CDR2 sequences are SGHVS and FNYEAQ. The CDR3 extends over 13 amino acids. CDR3 sequence reads: CASSSHMNTEAFF. CDR3 coding DNA: TGTGCCAGCAGCTCCCACATGAACACTGAAGCTTTCTTT.

There are a few counts of this clone. V usage is TRBV19 and J usage is TRBJ1-4, with D unclear. V gave up 6 bases and J gave up 0 bases, with 14 bases separating them. Per germline, CDR1 LNHDA and CDR2 SQIVND (reference sequence). The CDR3 contains 16 residues. The CDR3 spells CASRPRGDSTNEKLFF. The CDR3 DNA sequence: TGTGCCAGTAGACCCCGCGGAGACTCAACTAATGAAAAACTGTTTTTT. The full variable domain, its missing parts supplied by reference TRBV19 and TRBJ1-4, is DGGITQSPKYLFRKEGQNVTLSCEQNLNHDAMYWYRQDPGQGLRLIYYSQIVNDFQKGDIAEGYSVSREKKESFPLTVTSAQKNPTAFYLCASRPRGDSTNEKLFFGSGTQLSVL.

This chain links TRBV4-2 with TRBJ2-1, with 7 positions matching TRBD2. Germline lookup yields CDR1 LGHNA and CDR2 YNFKEQ. The CDR3 is 16 residues long. The ends lost 0 bases at V and 6 bases at J; junction bases unmatched: 8. The CDR3 DNA reads as TGTGCCAGCAGCCAAGATCTGGCGGGAGCTCGCAATGAGCAGTTCTTC. This gives the protein CASSQDLAGARNEQFF.

This clone appeared once. The same CDR3 can be traced to other DNA sequences in this sample. The rearrangement uses TRBV18 and TRBJ2-1, with 8 bases aligning to TRBD2. The V segment lost 0 bases and the J segment 6 bases; nucleotides outside the gene matches: 4. Germline V CDR1 and CDR2: KGHSH, LQKENI. This CDR3 is built from 15 residues. CDR3 sequence reads: CASSPPGLGSNEQFF. CDR3 coding DNA: TGTGCCAGCTCACCACCGGGACTAGGCTCCAATGAGCAGTTCTTC.

CDR3 in DNA: TGCGCCAGCAGCACCGGGACAGCTGAAAAACTGTTTTTT. Amino acids: CASSTGTAEKLFF. This sequence joins TRBV5-1 and TRBJ1-4, with 7 bases identical to TRBD1. The CDR3 totals 13 residues. J was trimmed by 7 bases and V by 4 bases; bases with no gene match: 4. Germline V CDR1 and CDR2: SGHRS, YFSETQ.